These T cell receptor beta chains were read from a single sample in a study of T-cell memory formation after mild COVID-19. MiXCR was run by TCRdb on the 5' RACE reads, yielding one entry per CDR3 protein. The repertoire holds around 310,000 distinct CDR3 sequences, with more than 15% as singletons. Specimen: PBMCs or a T cell subset sorted from them (not recorded which). Every receptor here comes from a man between 18 and 35 years old who had mild COVID-19 (a few samples of this study predate the infection). Cell type and time point are not known. Each CDR3 is given with its conserved first and last residue. A D gene is named only where the DNA matches it firmly. Only some rows state a clone size, as once, few, many or a class for expanded clones.

TRBD1	TRBV27	NA	TRBJ2-3	CASAVTGADTQYF	TGTGCCAGCGCCGTAACAGGGGCAGATACGCAGTATTTT
NA	TRBV7-8	NA	TRBJ1-2	CASSSNSGKYTF	TGTGCCAGCAGCTCCAACTCGGGGAAGTACACCTTC
NA	TRBV20-1	few	TRBJ1-2	CSARGTAANYGYTF	TGCAGTGCTAGAGGGACGGCTGCTAACTATGGCTACACCTTC
TRBD1	TRBV20-1	few	TRBJ2-1	CSARTGGSYNEQFF	TGCAGTGCCAGGACAGGGGGCTCCTACAATGAGCAGTTCTTC
NA	TRBV7-2	NA	TRBJ1-5	CASSSDRYPQPQHF	TGTGCCAGCAGCTCAGACAGGTACCCCCAGCCCCAGCATTTT
NA	TRBV4-3	NA	TRBJ2-7	CASSQDRGSLAEQYF	TGCGCCAGCAGCCAAGATCGGGGTAGTCTCGCCGAGCAGTACTTC
NA	TRBV4-3	NA	TRBJ2-1	CASSQMGLKGEQFF	TGCGCCAGCAGCCAAATGGGACTTAAGGGTGAGCAGTTCTTC
NA	TRBV7-2	NA	TRBJ2-2	CASSFGLTGELFF	TGTGCCAGCAGTTTCGGACTAACCGGGGAGCTGTTTTTT
TRBD2	TRBV3-1	NA	TRBJ2-3	CASSHAGGDTQYF	TGTGCCAGCAGCCATGCCGGGGGGGATACGCAGTATTTT
NA	TRBV28	NA	TRBJ2-4	CASSKGSAKNIQYF	TGTGCCAGCAGTAAGGGGTCGGCCAAAAACATTCAGTACTTC
NA	TRBV5-1	many	TRBJ1-1	CASSQYRGDTEAFF	TGCGCCAGCAGCCAGTACCGAGGGGACACTGAAGCTTTCTTT
NA	TRBV5-1	few	TRBJ2-1	CASSFAGNYNEQFF	TGCGCCAGCAGCTTCGCAGGGAACTACAATGAGCAGTTCTTC
TRBD1	TRBV7-2	few	TRBJ1-2	CASSLLFPGGTGGEDGYTF	TGTGCCAGCAGCTTACTATTCCCCGGCGGGACAGGGGGAGAGGATGGCTACACCTTC
NA	TRBV12-3/TRBV12-4	NA	TRBJ2-5	CASSQSRGREETQYF	TGTGCCAGCAGCCAATCCCGTGGAAGGGAAGAGACCCAGTACTTC
NA	TRBV19	NA	TRBJ1-5	CASTGTAGQPQHF	TGTGCCAGTACTGGGACGGCAGGTCAGCCCCAGCATTTT
NA	TRBV12-3/TRBV12-4	NA	TRBJ1-5	CASSRAGSNQPQHF	TGTGCCAGCAGCCGAGCTGGTAGCAATCAGCCCCAGCATTTT
TRBD1	TRBV5-8	many	TRBJ1-6	CASSFGQVYSPLHF	TGTGCCAGCAGCTTCGGACAGGTCTATTCACCCCTCCACTTT
NA	TRBV5-1	few	TRBJ2-7	CASSLGSSGEQYF	TGCGCCAGCAGCTTGGGGAGCTCCGGCGAGCAGTACTTC
NA	TRBV29-1	NA	TRBJ1-2	CSVVSPGARYGYTF	TGCAGCGTTGTATCCCCAGGGGCGCGGTATGGCTACACCTTC
NA	TRBV4-3	once	TRBJ2-5	CASSQDNQGSASQYF	TGCGCCAGCAGCCAAGATAATCAGGGTTCAGCGTCCCAGTACTTC
NA	TRBV4-1	NA	TRBJ1-1	CASSPTGFSTEAFF	TGCGCCAGCAGCCCAACAGGGTTTTCCACTGAAGCTTTCTTT
NA	TRBV7-2	many	TRBJ1-1	CASRIDAWNTEAFF	TGTGCCAGCAGGATAGATGCTTGGAACACTGAAGCTTTCTTT
NA	TRBV12-3/TRBV12-4	NA	TRBJ1-2	CASSHFPGGYTF	TGTGCCAGCAGCCATTTTCCCGGTGGCTACACCTTC
NA	TRBV28	few	TRBJ2-1	CASSHGAGAAYNEQFF	TGTGCCAGCAGTCATGGCGCCGGGGCCGCCTACAATGAGCAGTTCTTC
NA	TRBV20-1	NA	TRBJ2-1	CSARPTDGYNEQFF	TGCAGTGCTAGACCTACCGACGGGTACAATGAGCAGTTCTTC
TRBD1	TRBV4-3	few	TRBJ2-1	CASSREVRTGIYNEQFF	TGCGCCAGCAGCCGCGAAGTACGGACAGGCATCTACAATGAGCAGTTCTTC
TRBD1	TRBV7-6	NA	TRBJ1-2	CASSPTAQGGGYTF	TGTGCCAGCAGCCCCACGGCCCAGGGGGGCGGCTACACCTTC
TRBD1	TRBV20-1	NA	TRBJ1-2	CSATTGGGYTF	TGCAGTGCTACAACAGGGGGCGGCTACACCTTC
TRBD1	TRBV7-9	NA	TRBJ2-3	CASSWTGGTDTQYF	TGTGCCAGCAGCTGGACAGGGGGCACAGATACGCAGTATTTT
TRBD1	TRBV28	few	TRBJ2-2	CASSLRDSNTGELFF	TGTGCCAGCAGTCTCCGGGACAGCAACACCGGGGAGCTGTTTTTT
TRBD1	TRBV5-1	NA	TRBJ1-1	CASSLATGGNAEAFF	TGCGCCAGCAGCTTGGCTACAGGGGGCAATGCTGAAGCTTTCTTT
NA	TRBV10-2	many	TRBJ2-6	CASKEGSGANVLTF	TGCGCCAGCAAAGAGGGCTCTGGGGCCAACGTCCTGACTTTC
NA	TRBV4-1	many	TRBJ2-3	CASSQDKDSPASTDTQYF	TGCGCCAGCAGCCAAGATAAGGATTCTCCGGCCTCCACAGATACGCAGTATTTT
NA	TRBV5-6	NA	TRBJ1-4	CASSLWAATNEKLFF	TGTGCCAGCAGCTTGTGGGCAGCAACTAATGAAAAACTGTTTTTT
TRBD1	TRBV7-2	NA	TRBJ1-3	CASSWGQRAGNTIYF	TGTGCCAGCAGCTGGGGACAGCGTGCTGGAAACACCATATATTTT
NA	TRBV3-1	many	TRBJ1-1	CASSQVGTEAFF	TGTGCCAGCAGCCAAGTCGGCACTGAAGCTTTCTTT
NA	TRBV29-1	NA	TRBJ2-7	CSVRGGYEQYF	TGCAGCGTCAGAGGAGGGTACGAGCAGTACTTC
TRBD1	TRBV6-5	NA	TRBJ2-5	CASIDRGQPQETQYF	TGTGCCAGCATCGACAGGGGGCAACCTCAAGAGACCCAGTACTTC
TRBD2	TRBV19	few	TRBJ2-3	CASSIDPLLADLGTDTQYF	TGTGCCAGTAGTATAGACCCACTCCTAGCGGACCTTGGCACAGATACGCAGTATTTT
NA	TRBV25-1	NA	TRBJ1-2	CASSETRGYTF	TGTGCCAGCAGTGAAACACGGGGCTACACCTTC
NA	TRBV10-3	NA	TRBJ1-5	CAISESSRNNQPQHF	TGTGCCATCAGTGAGTCCAGCAGGAACAATCAGCCCCAGCATTTT
NA	TRBV4-1	few	TRBJ2-7	CASSRYRGPYEQYF	TGCGCCAGCAGCCGGTACAGAGGACCCTACGAGCAGTACTTC
NA	TRBV11-2	many	TRBJ1-1	CASSLRRNTEAFF	TGTGCCAGCAGCTTGAGGAGAAACACTGAAGCTTTCTTT
NA	TRBV6-2/TRBV6-3	NA	TRBJ1-5	CATRDSYQPQHF	TGTGCCACGAGAGACAGTTATCAGCCCCAGCATTTT
TRBD1	TRBV7-6	few	TRBJ2-2	CASSLRQGATGELFF	TGTGCCAGCAGCTTAAGACAGGGGGCGACCGGGGAGCTGTTTTTT
NA	TRBV20-1	NA	TRBJ1-2	CSANGYRGYTF	TGCAGTGCTAACGGGTACCGCGGCTACACCTTC
TRBD1	TRBV6-5	NA	TRBJ2-2	CASSYDRTGDKQYTGELFF	TGTGCCAGCAGTTACGATCGCACAGGGGATAAGCAATACACCGGGGAGCTGTTTTTT
NA	TRBV5-6	NA	TRBJ2-3	CASSLGARAVDTQYF	TGTGCCAGCAGCTTGGGGGCCAGGGCAGTAGATACGCAGTATTTT
NA	TRBV14	many	TRBJ1-1	CASSQERVTEAFF	TGTGCCAGCAGCCAAGAGAGGGTCACTGAAGCTTTCTTT
TRBD1	TRBV29-1	many	TRBJ1-1	CSPDRGGGAFF	TGCAGCCCAGACAGGGGTGGGGGAGCTTTCTTT
TRBD1	TRBV25-1	many	TRBJ2-2	CATLREGTANTGELFF	TGTGCCACCCTTCGGGAAGGGACAGCTAACACCGGGGAGCTGTTTTTT
NA	TRBV6-6	few	TRBJ2-7	CASSSPEASYEQYF	TGTGCCAGCAGTTCGCCTGAAGCCTCCTACGAGCAGTACTTC
NA	TRBV20-1	NA	TRBJ2-7	CSARDRGTASYEQYF	TGCAGTGCTAGAGACCGAGGGACTGCTTCCTACGAGCAGTACTTC
TRBD2	TRBV7-9	few	TRBJ2-2	CASSGTSAEELFF	TGTGCCAGCAGCGGGACTAGCGCGGAGGAGCTGTTTTTT
TRBD1	TRBV20-1	NA	TRBJ1-2	CSAREDRANYGYTF	TGCAGTGCTAGAGAGGACAGGGCTAACTATGGCTACACCTTC
NA	TRBV5-1	NA	TRBJ2-2	CASSFTAGELFF	TGCGCCAGCAGCTTTACGGCCGGGGAGCTGTTTTTT
TRBD1	TRBV2	NA	TRBJ2-1	CASSPGQALYNEQFF	TGTGCCAGCAGTCCGGGACAGGCCCTCTACAATGAGCAGTTCTTC
NA	TRBV5-6	few	TRBJ2-3	CASSFGDRPSTDTQYF	TGTGCCAGCAGCTTTGGGGACCGCCCTAGCACAGATACGCAGTATTTT